This is a list of T cell receptor beta chains from one sample in a study of blood T cell repertoires in COVID-19. The protocol was immunoSEQ multiplex PCR, while the TCRdb copy is restricted to in-frame clones and leaves out a portion. Among around 280,000 clones, approximately 86% were seen once, and the ten largest hold over 1%. Sequencing input: peripheral blood. The receptor source for this set is a man between 65 and 85 years old with acute or convalescent COVID-19. CDR3s include the opening cysteine and the closing phenylalanine or tryptophan. The D gene is left open where the match is weak. The size entry is marked missing in some rows and otherwise reads once, few, many or a size class.

abundance	v_gene	d_gene	j_gene	CDR3aa	CDR3nt
NA	TRBV4-3	TRBD2	TRBJ2-7	CASSLGLEGSYEQYF	TGCGCCAGCAGCCTGGGACTAGAGGGCAGCTACGAGCAGTACTTC
NA	TRBV4-2	NA	TRBJ2-3	CASSQNSGTDTQYF	TGTGCCAGCAGCCAAAATAGCGGAACAGATACGCAGTATTTT
few	TRBV5-6	NA	TRBJ2-1	CASSLRAGHYNEQFF	TGTGCCAGCAGCTTGCGGGCAGGGCATTACAATGAGCAGTTCTTC
NA	TRBV3-1/TRBV3-2	NA	TRBJ1-1	CASSPPGQGAFF	TGTGCCAGCAGCCCTCCGGGACAAGGAGCTTTCTTT
NA	TRBV7-2	TRBD1	TRBJ2-1	CASSPWEGGAGEQFF	TGTGCCAGCAGCCCGTGGGAAGGGGGCGCCGGTGAGCAGTTCTTC
NA	TRBV10-3	NA	TRBJ1-6	CAISESTGNSPLHF	TGTGCCATCAGTGAGTCTACAGGCAATTCACCCCTCCACTTT
NA	TRBV6-4	NA	TRBJ1-1	CASSYPIRDGLMNTEAFF	TGTGCCAGCAGTTATCCCATTCGGGATGGGCTCATGAACACTGAAGCTTTCTTT
NA	TRBV11-3	TRBD2	TRBJ2-2	CASSLTSGGGTGELFF	TGTGCCAGCAGCTTGACTAGCGGAGGGGGGACCGGGGAGCTGTTTTTT
NA	TRBV19	NA	TRBJ1-1	CASSIGGRTTEAFF	TGTGCCAGTAGTATTGGTGGCAGAACAACTGAAGCTTTCTTT
few	TRBV13	NA	TRBJ2-7	CASSSPRGGGEHSYEQYF	TGTGCCAGCAGCTCCCCCCGGGGCGGCGGGGAACACTCCTACGAGCAGTACTTC
NA	TRBV2	TRBD2	TRBJ2-3	CASSEVRTSGDTQYF	TGTGCCAGCAGTGAAGTTAGGACTAGCGGAGATACGCAGTATTTT
NA	TRBV7-2	NA	TRBJ1-6	CASSFGFGGDSPLHF	TGTGCCAGCAGCTTTGGGTTCGGCGGGGATTCACCCCTCCACTTT
NA	TRBV28	TRBD1	TRBJ2-4	CASSFQGARAKNIQYF	TGTGCCAGCAGTTTCCAGGGGGCGCGTGCCAAAAACATTCAGTACTTC
once	TRBV7-2	TRBD1	TRBJ2-7	CASSLRQGTANEQYF	TGTGCCAGCAGCCTCCGACAGGGAACCGCGAACGAGCAGTACTTC
NA	TRBV6-5	TRBD1	TRBJ1-3	CASSFRQGENTIYF	TGTGCCAGCAGTTTCCGACAGGGGGAAAACACCATATATTTT
NA	TRBV11-2	TRBD2	TRBJ2-1	CASSPGLAGVSEQFF	TGTGCCAGCAGCCCGGGACTAGCGGGAGTCTCTGAGCAGTTCTTC
NA	TRBV7-2	TRBD2	TRBJ2-5	CASSSAGGPWETQYF	TGTGCCAGCAGCTCCGCGGGGGGGCCATGGGAGACCCAGTACTTC
NA	TRBV2	NA	TRBJ2-7	CASNPESYEQYF	TGTGCCAGCAACCCGGAGTCCTACGAGCAGTACTTC
once	TRBV4-1	TRBD2	TRBJ2-3	CASRRSGGGTDTQYF	TGCGCCAGCAGGAGGAGCGGGGGTGGGACAGATACGCAGTATTTT
NA	TRBV28	NA	TRBJ1-2	CASSFQRQIYGYTF	TGTGCCAGCAGTTTCCAACGACAGATTTATGGCTACACCTTC
NA	TRBV9	NA	TRBJ1-2	CASSVGTSANYGYTF	TGTGCCAGCAGCGTAGGGACAAGTGCTAACTATGGCTACACCTTC
NA	TRBV5-1	NA	TRBJ2-5	CASSLVSTQETQYF	TGCGCCAGCAGCTTGGTTAGCACCCAAGAGACCCAGTACTTC
NA	TRBV5-8	TRBD1	TRBJ2-5	CASSAGQGSGETQYF	TGTGCCAGCAGCGCAGGACAGGGGAGTGGAGAGACCCAGTACTTC
NA	TRBV9	TRBD1	TRBJ2-1	CASSARDRLYNEQFF	TGTGCCAGCAGCGCCCGGGACAGGCTCTACAATGAGCAGTTCTTC
NA	TRBV7-9	TRBD2	TRBJ2-5	CAREGPGGTQYF	TGTGCCCGGGAGGGACCGGGAGGGACCCAGTACTTC
NA	TRBV7-2	NA	TRBJ1-1	CASSLAGGLNTEAFF	TGTGCCAGCAGCTTAGCCGGGGGGTTGAACACTGAAGCTTTCTTT
NA	TRBV5-1	TRBD2	TRBJ2-5	CASSGRAGETQYF	TGCGCCAGCAGCGGGAGGGCCGGAGAGACCCAGTACTTC
NA	TRBV28	NA	TRBJ2-7	CASNRVISYEQYF	TGTGCCAGTAACAGGGTTATCTCCTACGAGCAGTACTTC
NA	TRBV28	NA	TRBJ1-4	CASRRANEKLFF	TGTGCCAGCAGACGGGCTAATGAAAAACTGTTTTTT
once	TRBV3-1/TRBV3-2	TRBD1	TRBJ1-3	CASTRDRAGNTIYF	TGTGCCAGCACAAGAGACAGGGCAGGAAACACCATATATTTT
few	TRBV15	TRBD1	TRBJ1-4	CATSRNRGQATNEKLFF	TGTGCCACCAGCAGAAACAGGGGGCAGGCAACTAATGAAAAACTGTTTTTT
NA	TRBV5-6	NA	TRBJ1-2	CASSFEAANTPYGYTF	TGTGCCAGCAGCTTTGAGGCAGCGAACACCCCCTATGGCTACACCTTC
NA	TRBV10-3	NA	TRBJ2-7	CATTNGGTYEQYF	TGTGCCACCACTAATGGGGGGACCTACGAGCAGTACTTC
NA	TRBV4-2	TRBD2	TRBJ2-5	CASSQAGTSGQETQYF	TGTGCCAGCAGCCAAGCCGGGACTAGCGGACAAGAGACCCAGTACTTC
NA	TRBV6-5	TRBD1	TRBJ1-5	CASRSPGQLSPQHF	TGTGCCAGCAGGTCACCGGGACAGCTATCGCCCCAGCATTTT
NA	TRBV9	NA	TRBJ1-6	CASSVEEGLVSSPLHF	TGTGCCAGCAGCGTAGAGGAGGGTTTGGTGAGTTCACCCCTCCACTTT
NA	TRBV6-2/TRBV6-3	TRBD1	TRBJ2-1	CASSSLGQYNEQFF	TGTGCCAGCAGCTCCTTGGGACAGTACAATGAGCAGTTCTTC
NA	TRBV28	NA	TRBJ2-3	CASTEDFRTDTQYF	TGTGCCAGCACCGAAGACTTTCGCACAGATACGCAGTATTTT
NA	TRBV14	TRBD2	TRBJ2-1	CASSQGIAGGLSSYNEQFF	TGTGCCAGCAGCCAAGGTATAGCGGGAGGCCTTAGCTCCTACAATGAGCAGTTCTTC
NA	TRBV11-3	NA	TRBJ2-2	CASSPTRKGDTGELFF	TGTGCCAGCAGCCCTACCAGGAAAGGGGACACCGGGGAGCTGTTTTTT